This T cell receptor (beta chain) was recovered during a study of T cell responses to AZD1222 COVID-19 vaccine. This clone was observed a few times. Its target is unknown. Points from the study as a whole: As reported, nearly half of all spike-specific TCRs target variant regions that are unmutated.

This table comes from immunoSEQ multiplex PCR, and its TCRdb copy is limited to in-frame clones, with some not included. This table holds 90,000 to 120,000 clones, roughly nine tenths found once. This CDR3 has 15 residues. With V trimmed by 6 bases and J by 3 bases, 3 bases remained unmatched. CDR1 is MNHEY and CDR2 is SVGAGI in the germline V gene. Specimen: peripheral blood, collected 28 days after the second AZD1222 dose. The receptor comes from an adult who received the AZD1222 COVID-19 vaccine. The V gene is TRBV6-5, the J gene TRBJ1-6; 9 bases match TRBD1. The chain's CDR3 is CASRGQGLYNSPLHF. The CDR3 nucleotides read TGTGCCAGCAGAGGACAGGGGCTCTATAATTCACCCCTCCACTTT.